Listed below are T cell receptor beta chains from one sample, sequenced in a study of identical twins. In TCRdb, the 5' RACE reads were re-called with MiXCR into one record per CDR3 protein. Among about 890,000 distinct CDR3 sequences listed, 12% were seen once. These records were also assigned to another study, of yellow fever vaccine responses in identical twins.

Sequencing input: PBMCs. These receptors were collected from a woman aged 18-35 years in good health. The CDR3 runs from the conserved cysteine through the conserved F or W. The order of the fields is D gene, J gene, V gene, clone size, CDR3 protein, CDR3 DNA. D genes are given only for firm matches. Not every row has a clone size; where given, it reads once, few, many or a size class.

d_gene: TRBD1
j_gene: TRBJ2-2
v_gene: TRBV7-9
abundance: -
CDR3aa: CASSLGTGGSNTGELFF
CDR3nt: TGTGCCAGCAGCCTCGGGACAGGGGGCTCCAACACCGGGGAGCTGTTTTTT

d_gene: -
j_gene: TRBJ2-3
v_gene: TRBV2
abundance: many
CDR3aa: CASKTKSTDTQYF
CDR3nt: TGTGCCAGCAAGACGAAAAGCACAGATACGCAGTATTTT

d_gene: TRBD1
j_gene: TRBJ2-7
v_gene: TRBV5-1
abundance: few
CDR3aa: CASSIRQGSPYEQYF
CDR3nt: TGCGCCAGCAGCATAAGACAGGGGTCCCCCTACGAGCAGTACTTC

d_gene: -
j_gene: TRBJ1-6
v_gene: TRBV5-1
abundance: -
CDR3aa: CASKEGDNSPLHF
CDR3nt: TGCGCCAGCAAAGAGGGGGACAATTCACCCCTCCACTTT

d_gene: -
j_gene: TRBJ2-7
v_gene: TRBV10-3
abundance: few
CDR3aa: CAIRRTEGSEQYF
CDR3nt: TGTGCCATCAGGAGGACGGAGGGCTCTGAGCAGTACTTC

d_gene: TRBD1
j_gene: TRBJ2-3
v_gene: TRBV4-1
abundance: many
CDR3aa: CASRPGTARTDTQYF
CDR3nt: TGCGCCAGCAGACCCGGGACAGCCAGGACAGATACGCAGTATTTT

d_gene: TRBD1
j_gene: TRBJ1-2
v_gene: TRBV27
abundance: -
CDR3aa: CASRQGAKGYTF
CDR3nt: TGTGCCAGCAGACAGGGGGCAAAGGGCTACACCTTC

d_gene: -
j_gene: TRBJ2-1
v_gene: TRBV5-1
abundance: -
CDR3aa: CASSFRGGGDEQFF
CDR3nt: TGCGCCAGCAGCTTCAGGGGGGGAGGGGATGAGCAGTTCTTC

d_gene: -
j_gene: TRBJ1-1
v_gene: TRBV10-3
abundance: few
CDR3aa: CAISAQENTEAFF
CDR3nt: TGTGCCATCAGTGCACAAGAGAACACTGAAGCTTTCTTT

d_gene: TRBD1
j_gene: TRBJ2-1
v_gene: TRBV12-3/TRBV12-4
abundance: many
CDR3aa: CASSSQGAYGEQFF
CDR3nt: TGTGCCAGCAGTTCTCAGGGGGCATACGGTGAGCAGTTCTTC

d_gene: TRBD1
j_gene: TRBJ2-3
v_gene: TRBV5-1
abundance: -
CDR3aa: CASSFGQGTLTDTQYF
CDR3nt: TGCGCCAGCAGCTTTGGACAGGGGACCCTCACAGATACGCAGTATTTT

d_gene: -
j_gene: TRBJ2-7
v_gene: TRBV2
abundance: -
CDR3aa: CASSVAEQYEQYF
CDR3nt: TGTGCCAGCAGTGTTGCAGAGCAATACGAGCAGTACTTC

d_gene: -
j_gene: TRBJ2-7
v_gene: TRBV5-6
abundance: -
CDR3aa: CASSLVSGHSYEQYF
CDR3nt: TGTGCCAGCAGCTTGGTCAGCGGGCACTCCTACGAGCAGTACTTC